These 21 T cell receptor beta chains originate from one sample sequenced in a study of cytomegalovirus exposure and HLA in healthy donors. The PCR made use of 60 Vbeta and 13 Jbeta primers. Repertoires were generated with immunoSEQ multiplex PCR, while TCRdb's copy carries only in-frame clones and drops some. The sample carries tens of thousands of clones, around 80% recorded once. The sequenced sample consisted of PBMCs. These receptors all come from a male donor in good health and CMV-seropositive.

A few counts support this clone. The rearrangement joins TRBV6-5 to TRBJ1-1; 11 bases are a match to TRBD1. CDR3 length: 14 amino acids. V shed 5 bases, J shed 10 bases, and the junction held 9 bases outside the gene matches. The germline V gene has CDR1 MNHEY and CDR2 SVGAGI. The DNA of the CDR3 is TGTGCCAGCAGTGGGGACAGGGGGTTTATCGGAGCTTTCTTT. Protein sequence: CASSGDRGFIGAFF.

The chain uses TRBV4-3 and TRBJ2-1, with 7 bases that match TRBD2. The germline V gene encodes CDR1 LGHNA and CDR2 YSLEER. This CDR3 contains 17 residues. The ends lost 0 bases at V and 0 bases at J; junction bases unmatched: 5. The CDR3 DNA reads as TGCGCCAGCAGCCAAGATCCAGCGGGGAGCTCCTACAATGAGCAGTTCTTC. Residues: CASSQDPAGSSYNEQFF.

The rearrangement uses TRBV7-3 and TRBJ2-1, with TRBD1 identical over 7 bases. Germline assignment: CDR1 SGHTA and CDR2 FQGTGA. With V trimmed by 5 bases and J by 2 bases, 6 bases remained unmatched. The CDR3 covers 15 residues. In DNA, the CDR3 is TGTGCCAGCAGCGCGGACAGGCAAACCTACAATGAGCAGTTCTTC. Protein sequence: CASSADRQTYNEQFF.

This clone occurred a few times. The V gene is TRBV7-2, the J gene TRBJ2-2; 9 bases match TRBD1. Per the germline V gene, CDR1 is SGHTA and CDR2 is FQGNSA. V gave up 4 bases and J gave up 0 bases; unmatched junction bases: 3. The CDR3 loop spans 16 amino acids. The CDR3 bases are TGTGCCAGCAGCTCCCGACAGGGGGCGAACACCGGGGAGCTGTTTTTT. It codes for CASSSRQGANTGELFF.

The chain joins TRBV9 to TRBJ2-2; weak D call: TRBD2 (7 bases). Germline CDR1 and CDR2: SGDLS and YYNGEE. Trimming shortened V by 4 bases and J by 7 bases, and 14 bases separated the two germline ends. The CDR3 runs 14 residues. CDR3 loop: CASSTRGRGGELFF. The CDR3, as DNA: TGTGCCAGCAGCACGAGGGGGAGGGGCGGGGAGCTGTTTTTT.

V gene TRBV5-1 combines with J gene TRBJ2-5; D unclear. The closer fit of TRBJ2-7 to the DNA end suggests the J call may be wrong. Germline loops: CDR1 SGHRS, CDR2 YFSETQ. The CDR3 consists of 12 residues. The CDR3 sequence: CASSLFSNEQYF. CDR3 coding DNA: TGCGCCAGCAGCTTGTTTTCAAACGAGCAGTACTTC.

The CDR3 bases are TGTGCCAGCAGAAGGACAGGGGGGGGCAATCAGCCCCAGCATTTT. This gives the protein CASRRTGGGNQPQHF. The V gene is TRBV28, the J gene TRBJ1-5; 10 bases align to TRBD1. This CDR3 region has 15 residues. Germline CDR1 reads MDHEN; CDR2 reads SYDVKM. The trim removed 6 bases at V and 2 bases at J, leaving 4 bases unmatched.

The V call is TRBV14, the J call TRBJ2-1, with TRBD2 as a possible D gene (6 bases). V lost 1 base and J lost 6, with 19 bases in between. The CDR3 contains 17 residues. Looked up from germline, CDR1 is SGHDN and CDR2 is FVKESK. In DNA form, the CDR3 reads TGTGCCAGCAGCCAAGCGACGGGTAGGGCCGGGAGCAATGAGCAGTTCTTC. Encoded protein: CASSQATGRAGSNEQFF.

This clone was detected only once. The V gene is TRBV27, the J gene TRBJ1-5, with D perhaps matching TRBD1 (6 bases). Germline loops: CDR1 MNHEY, CDR2 SMNVEV (reference sequence). Trimming took off 5 bases at V and 1 base at J, with 9 bases between the two ends. CDR3 length equals 14 residues. CDR3 in DNA: TGTGCCAGCAGTGCACAGGGAAGCAATCAGCCCCAGCATTTT. It translates to CASSAQGSNQPQHF.

This clone was counted only a few times. CDR3 loop: CASSRPTGVPPYEQYF. Here the CDR3 DNA reads TGTGCCAGCAGTCGGCCAACAGGGGTACCCCCCTACGAGCAGTACTTC. This rearrangement joins TRBV28 to TRBJ2-7; 7 bases map to TRBD1. Germline V gives CDR1 MDHEN, CDR2 SYDVKM. Trimming cost V 5 bases and J 2 bases; bases outside gene matches: 12. This CDR3 spans 16 amino acids.

V gene TRBV4-3 combines with J gene TRBJ2-3, with D perhaps matching TRBD2 (7 bases). Germline V CDR1 and CDR2: LGHNA, YSLEER. V was cut by 0 bases and J by 8 bases, with 21 bases left in between. The CDR3 loop spans 17 amino acids. This CDR3 reads CASSQESGGHTGGTQYF. Here the CDR3 DNA reads TGCGCCAGCAGCCAAGAGTCTGGGGGCCACACGGGAGGTACGCAGTATTTT.

Points on this clone: The junction and the germline gene differ at one end; a read error may be behind it. J is TRBJ1-3 and V is TRBV4-3; D possibly corresponds to TRBD1 (6 bases). Germline lookup yields CDR1 LGHNA and CDR2 YSLEER. CDR3 size: 17 residues. CDR3 sequence reads: CASSQDGVGGAGNTIYF. The CDR3 DNA is TGCGCCAGCAGCCAAGACGGCGTTGGGGGCGCTGGCAACACCATATATTTT.

This clone turned up a few times. The rearrangement links TRBV19 to TRBJ1-6, with TRBD1 matching 7 bases. J was trimmed by 10 bases and V by 8 bases; bases with no gene match: 14. The CDR3 length is 15 residues. From germline, CDR1 is LNHDA and CDR2 SQIVND (reference sequence). The CDR3 loop is CASQPLGQETSPLHF. CDR3 DNA: TGTGCCAGTCAACCCTTAGGACAGGAGACCTCACCCCTCCACTTT.

The rearrangement links TRBV7-3 to TRBJ2-5; 11 positions agree with TRBD2. The germline V gene has CDR1 SGHTA and CDR2 FQGTGA. V trimming: 8 bases; J trimming: 1 base; junction bases outside the gene matches: 6. The CDR3 is 15 residues long. The CDR3: CASGRLAGTQETQYF. DNA of the CDR3: TGTGCCAGCGGCAGACTAGCGGGGACCCAAGAGACCCAGTACTTC.

V and J are TRBV6-1 and TRBJ1-1; tentative D call: TRBD1 (5 bases). CDR1 is MNHNS, CDR2 SASEGT, per germline. The CDR3 is 13 residues long. Trimming pared 10 bases from V and 0 bases from J, leaving 12 bases between. The CDR3 sequence is CATLGHLNTEAFF. CDR3 nucleotides: TGTGCCACATTGGGGCATTTGAACACTGAAGCTTTCTTT.

The rearrangement uses TRBV7-8 and TRBJ1-1; tentatively, D is TRBD1 (6 bases). V lost 1 base and J 2 bases, leaving 23 bases between the germline ends. This CDR3 contains 19 residues. CDR1 is SGHVS, CDR2 FQNEAQ, per germline. CDR3 residues: CASSLESPTGPLLNTEAFF. CDR3 bases: TGTGCCAGCAGCTTAGAATCCCCGACAGGTCCACTTTTAAACACTGAAGCTTTCTTT. The full variable domain, rest sourced from reference TRBV7-8 and TRBJ1-1, is GAGVSQSPRYKVAKRGQDVALRCDPISGHVSLFWYQQALGQGPEFLTYFQNEAQLDKSGLPSDRFFAERPEGSVSTLKIQRTQQEDSAVYLCASSLESPTGPLLNTEAFFGQGTRLTVV.

The chain carries TRBV7-9 and TRBJ2-7, with 7 bases lining up with TRBD2. The CDR3 contains 14 residues. The junction had 4 bases not matched to a gene; V was cut back by 3 bases and J by 2 bases. Germline CDR1 is SEHNR and CDR2 is FQNEAQ (reference sequence). The CDR3 DNA sequence: TGTGCCAGCAGCTTGGGGGAGGGAACCTACGAGCAGTACTTC. This codes for CASSLGEGTYEQYF. The full variable domain, with the rest looked up from reference TRBV7-9 and TRBJ2-7, is DTGVSQNPRHKITKRGQNVTFRCDPISEHNRLYWYRQTLGQGPEFLTYFQNEAQLEKSRLLSDRFSAERPKGSFSTLEIQRTEQGDSAMYLCASSLGEGTYEQYFGPGTRLTVT.

The rearrangement uses TRBV11-3 and TRBJ2-5; 10 nucleotides line up with TRBD2. V dropped 5 bases and J dropped 5; count of bases not matched to a gene: 2. The CDR3 length is 13 residues. Germline V gives CDR1 SGHNT, CDR2 YENEEA. CDR3 in amino acids: CASSDSGRETQYF. CDR3 sequence (DNA): TGTGCCAGCAGCGATAGCGGGAGGGAGACCCAGTACTTC.

This sequence joins TRBV29-1 and TRBJ1-1; no definite D call. Germline CDR1 is SQVTM and CDR2 is ANQGSEA. V lost 1 base and J lost 1, with 7 bases in between. The CDR3 is made up of 13 amino acids. CDR3 sequence (DNA): TGCAGCGTTGAAGGGCCCAAGAACACTGAAGCTTTCTTT. Its protein is CSVEGPKNTEAFF.

The rearrangement joins TRBV6-1 to TRBJ1-4; D not resolved. The CDR3 consists of 14 residues. In germline, CDR1 is MNHNS, CDR2 SASEGT. The ends were cut back, 2 bases at V and 4 bases at J, with 8 bases in the middle. CDR3 residues: CASSERQNNEKLFF. The CDR3 DNA reads as TGTGCCAGCAGTGAACGTCAGAATAATGAAAAACTGTTTTTT.

The rearrangement uses TRBV5-1 and TRBJ2-2, with TRBD2 as a possible D gene (6 bases). Trimming pared 0 bases from V and 7 bases from J, leaving 7 bases between. This CDR3 has 13 residues. Germline assignment: CDR1 SGHRS and CDR2 YFSETQ. Here the CDR3 DNA reads TGCGCCAGCAGCTTGGCCGGGGGCGGGGAGCTGTTTTTT. Its protein product is CASSLAGGGELFF.